These 6 T cell receptor beta chains originate from one sample sequenced in a study of T cell repertoires in cytomegalovirus infection. TCRdb called the reads again in MiXCR, with one record for every CDR3 protein. The sample consists of around 78,000 distinct CDR3 sequences, about 37% of them appearing once. These receptors lack a known antigen. Here the sequenced sample was CD8+ T cells from cultured PBMCs, taken from culture after CMV antigen stimulation. These receptor sequences come from a human donor in good health (CMV status not recorded). Some clones in this sample may be carry-over from other donors' samples.

This clonotype has more than one count but fewer than ten. The V call is TRBV7-2, the J call TRBJ1-2; 7 bases agree with TRBD1. J lost 7 bases, V lost 6 bases, and 14 bases had no gene match. Germline V gene sequence: CDR1 SGHTA, CDR2 FQGNSA. CDR3 length equals 15 residues. CDR3 nucleotide sequence: TGTGCCAGCAGGCCCACGACAGGGAGCCCAATTGGCTACACCTTC. Translating gives CASRPTTGSPIGYTF.

This clonotype was counted between two and nine times. This chain uses TRBV27 with TRBJ2-1, with D unclear. V was trimmed by 8 bases and J by 1 base, leaving 21 bases between them. The V gene's germline CDR1 is MNHEY and CDR2 SMNVEV (reference sequence). This CDR3 has 17 residues. CDR3 loop: CASGTSVSRMSYNEQFF. CDR3 bases: TGTGCCAGCGGTACATCCGTCAGTAGGATGTCCTACAATGAGCAGTTCTTC.

Many counts were recorded for this clonotype. This chain joins TRBV4-1 and TRBJ1-2; no firm D call. The CDR3 spans 17 residues. The germline CDR1 and CDR2 sequences are MGHRA and YSYEKL. Trimming stripped 0 bases from V and 8 bases from J, with 22 bases between. DNA for the CDR3: TGCGCCAGCAGCCAAGATCGCGGGCTAATGGGTCCTAGGGGCTACACCTTC. Residues: CASSQDRGLMGPRGYTF.

This clonotype was observed a few times. This sequence joins TRBV2 and TRBJ1-5; tentative D call: TRBD1 (5 bases). Germline values: CDR1 SNHLY, CDR2 FYNNEI. This CDR3 region has 15 residues. Trimming took off 2 bases at V and 0 bases at J, with 8 bases between the two ends. CDR3 residues: CASSEPRVSNQPQHF. CDR3 in DNA: TGTGCCAGCAGTGAACCCAGGGTTAGCAATCAGCCCCAGCATTTT.

V is TRBV7-2 and J is TRBJ2-4, with 9 bases fitting TRBD1. Germline CDR1 SGHTA, CDR2 FQGNSA. The CDR3 runs 16 residues. V dropped 1 base and J dropped 2; count of bases not matched to a gene: 3. The chain's CDR3 is CASSLVDRGPKNIQYF. The CDR3 nucleotides read TGTGCCAGCAGCTTAGTGGACAGGGGCCCCAAAAACATTCAGTACTTC. The full variable domain, in which reference TRBV7-2 and TRBJ2-4 provide the parts outside the CDR3, is GAGVSQSPSNKVTEKGKDVELRCDPISGHTALYWYRQSLGQGLEFLIYFQGNSAPDKSGLPSDRFSAERTGGSVSTLTIQRTQQEDSAVYLCASSLVDRGPKNIQYFGAGTRLSVL.

V gene TRBV27 combines with J gene TRBJ1-5; D gene uncertain. With 4 bases removed from V and 0 bases from J, the gap between germline ends came to 10 bases. This CDR3 contains 15 residues. From germline, CDR1 is MNHEY and CDR2 SMNVEV (reference sequence). For the CDR3, the DNA is TGTGCCAGCAGTTCCCGGGGTTATAGCAATCAGCCCCAGCATTTT. Its translation: CASSSRGYSNQPQHF.